These T cell receptor beta chains were read from a single sample in a study of T cells in Graves' hyperthyroidism and ophthalmopathy. TCRdb processed the multiplex PCR reads anew with MiXCR; each CDR3 protein has one entry. The profile shows roughly 180,000 distinct CDR3 sequences, roughly 9.4% of them singletons. The specimen sequenced was blood. Receptors originate from a woman aged 18-35 years with Graves' hyperthyroidism that later progressed to Graves' ophthalmopathy. Both conserved end residues are part of each CDR3. The order of the fields is clone size, V gene, J gene, D gene, CDR3 DNA, CDR3 protein. D genes are given only for firm matches. Only some rows state a clone size, as once, few, many or a class for expanded clones.

clone size: few
V gene: TRBV4-2
J gene: TRBJ2-5
D gene: TRBD1
CDR3 DNA: TGTGCCAGCAGCCGACAGGGCGAGGGGGAGACCCAGTACTTC
CDR3 protein: CASSRQGEGETQYF

clone size: few
V gene: TRBV27
J gene: TRBJ1-6
D gene: NA
CDR3 DNA: TGTGCCAGCAGGGACGGCTTCTATAATTCACCCCTCCACTTT
CDR3 protein: CASRDGFYNSPLHF

clone size: many
V gene: TRBV9
J gene: TRBJ2-7
D gene: NA
CDR3 DNA: TGTGCCAGCAGCGTAGGTCCTAGCTCGAGCTCCTACGAGCAGTACTTC
CDR3 protein: CASSVGPSSSSYEQYF

clone size: many
V gene: TRBV27
J gene: TRBJ2-7
D gene: NA
CDR3 DNA: TGTGCCAGCAGTTTCCAGGGGCAACGGATCTACGAGCAGTACTTC
CDR3 protein: CASSFQGQRIYEQYF

clone size: many
V gene: TRBV28
J gene: TRBJ2-5
D gene: NA
CDR3 DNA: TGTGCCAGCAGTATAGGGGAAGAGACCCAGTACTTC
CDR3 protein: CASSIGEETQYF

clone size: few
V gene: TRBV7-8
J gene: TRBJ2-5
D gene: NA
CDR3 DNA: TGTGCCAGCAGCGCTAAACCCCGTCGACTAGGGCACCAAGAGACCCAGTACTTC
CDR3 protein: CASSAKPRRLGHQETQYF

clone size: NA
V gene: TRBV7-6
J gene: TRBJ1-5
D gene: NA
CDR3 DNA: TGTGCCAGCAGCCCAGAGGGAAGCAATCGGCCCCAGCATTTT
CDR3 protein: CASSPEGSNRPQHF

clone size: many
V gene: TRBV15
J gene: TRBJ1-5
D gene: NA
CDR3 DNA: TGTGCCACCAGCAGAGATAGGACTTCCCAGCCCCAGCATTTT
CDR3 protein: CATSRDRTSQPQHF

clone size: many
V gene: TRBV11-1
J gene: TRBJ2-3
D gene: NA
CDR3 DNA: TGTGCCAGCAGCCCGAACACAGATACGCAGTATTTT
CDR3 protein: CASSPNTDTQYF

clone size: many
V gene: TRBV2
J gene: TRBJ1-3
D gene: NA
CDR3 DNA: TGTGCCAGCGCCGGACAGGGAAACACCATATATTTT
CDR3 protein: CASAGQGNTIYF

clone size: many
V gene: TRBV2
J gene: TRBJ2-3
D gene: TRBD1
CDR3 DNA: TGTGCCAGCAGCCTTGTCGGACAGGGTATGCAGTATTTT
CDR3 protein: CASSLVGQGMQYF

clone size: many
V gene: TRBV2
J gene: TRBJ1-4
D gene: NA
CDR3 DNA: TGTGCCAGCAACACTCGGAAGGGGCGGGATGAAAAACTGTTTTTT
CDR3 protein: CASNTRKGRDEKLFF

clone size: many
V gene: TRBV18
J gene: TRBJ2-2
D gene: NA
CDR3 DNA: TGTGCCAGCTCACCCACCCAGACATACACCGGGGAGCTGTTTTTT
CDR3 protein: CASSPTQTYTGELFF

clone size: many
V gene: TRBV5-1
J gene: TRBJ1-2
D gene: TRBD1
CDR3 DNA: TGCGCCAGCAGCTTGGGCGGGACAGGGGCCTATGGCTACACCTTC
CDR3 protein: CASSLGGTGAYGYTF

clone size: many
V gene: TRBV19
J gene: TRBJ2-1
D gene: TRBD2
CDR3 DNA: TGTGCCAGTTCGACTAGCGGGAGTCATCTAGTCAATGAGCAGTTCTTC
CDR3 protein: CASSTSGSHLVNEQFF

clone size: many
V gene: TRBV2
J gene: TRBJ2-4
D gene: TRBD2
CDR3 DNA: TGTGCCAGCAGTGGTGGTAGCGGGGGGCCACTTAGCAAAAACATTCAGTACTTC
CDR3 protein: CASSGGSGGPLSKNIQYF

clone size: many
V gene: TRBV15
J gene: TRBJ2-3
D gene: NA
CDR3 DNA: TGTGCCACCAGCAGAGGAATAGCGGATACGCAGTATTTT
CDR3 protein: CATSRGIADTQYF

clone size: many
V gene: TRBV12-3/TRBV12-4
J gene: TRBJ2-1
D gene: TRBD2
CDR3 DNA: TGTGCCAGCAGTTTTGCCCGAGGGGGGACTAGCGGGGGGAATGAGCAGTTCTTC
CDR3 protein: CASSFARGGTSGGNEQFF

clone size: many
V gene: TRBV7-2
J gene: TRBJ1-1
D gene: NA
CDR3 DNA: TGTGCCAGCAGCGACGCTCGGGGGATTTACTTGAACACTGAAGCTTTCTTT
CDR3 protein: CASSDARGIYLNTEAFF

clone size: many
V gene: TRBV10-3
J gene: TRBJ1-6
D gene: NA
CDR3 DNA: TGTGCCATCAGTGCCCTGGGTGGGGCCAATTCACCCCTCCACTTT
CDR3 protein: CAISALGGANSPLHF

clone size: NA
V gene: TRBV10-3
J gene: TRBJ2-1
D gene: NA
CDR3 DNA: TGTGCCATCAGTGACCCCAAGCAGTACAATGAGCAGTTCTTC
CDR3 protein: CAISDPKQYNEQFF

clone size: NA
V gene: TRBV19
J gene: TRBJ2-7
D gene: NA
CDR3 DNA: TGTGCCAGTAGTATAACGATTCCGGGACACTACTACGAGCAGTACTTC
CDR3 protein: CASSITIPGHYYEQYF

clone size: many
V gene: TRBV7-8
J gene: TRBJ2-7
D gene: NA
CDR3 DNA: TGTGCCAGCAGCTTAGTTGTCGGGGCAAGCATACGCTCCTACGAGCAGTACTTC
CDR3 protein: CASSLVVGASIRSYEQYF

clone size: many
V gene: TRBV2
J gene: TRBJ1-6
D gene: NA
CDR3 DNA: TGTGCCAGCAGTGAAGGAAGGACACCTTATAATTCACCCCTCCACTTT
CDR3 protein: CASSEGRTPYNSPLHF

clone size: many
V gene: TRBV2
J gene: TRBJ2-7
D gene: NA
CDR3 DNA: TGTGCCAGCAGTGGGGGACGGCAATCCTCCTACGAGCAGTACTTC
CDR3 protein: CASSGGRQSSYEQYF

clone size: many
V gene: TRBV2
J gene: TRBJ1-5
D gene: TRBD1
CDR3 DNA: TGTGCCAGCAGAGCCAGACAGGGGCAATATCAGCCCCAGCATTTT
CDR3 protein: CASRARQGQYQPQHF

clone size: many
V gene: TRBV20-1
J gene: TRBJ1-5
D gene: NA
CDR3 DNA: TGCAGTGCTAAGGACAGTAGCAATCAGCCCCAGCATTTT
CDR3 protein: CSAKDSSNQPQHF

clone size: NA
V gene: TRBV5-6
J gene: TRBJ2-3
D gene: TRBD2
CDR3 DNA: TGTGCCAGCAGCTTGCTAGCGACTAGCGGGAGAAGGGGGACAGATACGCAGTATTTT
CDR3 protein: CASSLLATSGRRGTDTQYF

clone size: few
V gene: TRBV7-9
J gene: TRBJ2-5
D gene: NA
CDR3 DNA: TGTGCCAGCGTTAGCAGGCAAGAGACCCAGTACTTC
CDR3 protein: CASVSRQETQYF

clone size: many
V gene: TRBV30
J gene: TRBJ2-3
D gene: NA
CDR3 DNA: TGTGCCTGGAGTGAGTTTACTCGGCCAGATACGCAGTATTTT
CDR3 protein: CAWSEFTRPDTQYF

clone size: many
V gene: TRBV7-2
J gene: TRBJ1-5
D gene: TRBD1
CDR3 DNA: TGTGCCAGCAGCGGAACAGGGGAGCGTCAGCCCCAGCATTTT
CDR3 protein: CASSGTGERQPQHF

clone size: many
V gene: TRBV7-2
J gene: TRBJ2-5
D gene: NA
CDR3 DNA: TGTGCCAGCAGCTTAGTTTCAGACAAGCAAGAGACCCAGTACTTC
CDR3 protein: CASSLVSDKQETQYF